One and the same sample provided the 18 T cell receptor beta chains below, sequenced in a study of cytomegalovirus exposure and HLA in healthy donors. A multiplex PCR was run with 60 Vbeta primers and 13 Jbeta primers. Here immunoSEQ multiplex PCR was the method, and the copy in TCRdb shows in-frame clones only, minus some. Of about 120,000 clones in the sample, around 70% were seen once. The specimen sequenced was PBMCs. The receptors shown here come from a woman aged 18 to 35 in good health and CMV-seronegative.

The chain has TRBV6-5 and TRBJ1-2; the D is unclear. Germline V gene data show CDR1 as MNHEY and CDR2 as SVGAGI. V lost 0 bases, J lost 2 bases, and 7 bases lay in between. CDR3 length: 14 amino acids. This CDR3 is CASSYSPGNYGYTF. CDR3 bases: TGTGCCAGCAGTTACTCCCCAGGAAACTATGGCTACACCTTC.

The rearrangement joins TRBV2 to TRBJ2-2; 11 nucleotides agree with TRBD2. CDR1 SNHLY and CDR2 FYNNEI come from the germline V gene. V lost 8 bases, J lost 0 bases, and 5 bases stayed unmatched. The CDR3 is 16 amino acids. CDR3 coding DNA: TGTGCCAGCCTCTTACTAGCGGGAGCGAACACCGGGGAGCTGTTTTTT. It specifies CASLLLAGANTGELFF.

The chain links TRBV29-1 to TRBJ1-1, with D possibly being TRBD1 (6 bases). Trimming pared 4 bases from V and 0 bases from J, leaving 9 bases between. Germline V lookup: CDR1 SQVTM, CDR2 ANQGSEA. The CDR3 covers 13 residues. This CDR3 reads CSVGRGLNTEAFF. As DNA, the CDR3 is TGCAGCGTTGGCAGGGGTTTGAACACTGAAGCTTTCTTT.

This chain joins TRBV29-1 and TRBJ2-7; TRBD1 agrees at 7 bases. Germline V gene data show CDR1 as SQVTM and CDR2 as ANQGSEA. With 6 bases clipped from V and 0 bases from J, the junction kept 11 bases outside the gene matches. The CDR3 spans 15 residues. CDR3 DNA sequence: TGCAGCGTCGAACTCCGGGACAGCGTCTCCTACGAGCAGTACTTC. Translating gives CSVELRDSVSYEQYF.

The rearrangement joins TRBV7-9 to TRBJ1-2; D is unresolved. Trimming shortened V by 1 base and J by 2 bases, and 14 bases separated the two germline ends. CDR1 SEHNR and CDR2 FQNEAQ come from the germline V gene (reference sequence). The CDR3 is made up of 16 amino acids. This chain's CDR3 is CASSLGVRQQNYGYTF. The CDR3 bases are TGTGCCAGCAGCTTAGGCGTCAGGCAACAGAACTATGGCTACACCTTC.

The CDR3 sequence is CASSPPSGALNTEAFF. Here the CDR3 DNA reads TGTGCCAGCTCACCACCCTCAGGGGCCTTGAACACTGAAGCTTTCTTT. The rearrangement joins TRBV18 to TRBJ1-1; D is possibly TRBD1 (6 bases). CDR3 size: 16 residues. V lost 0 bases and J lost 0, with 11 bases in between. Germline values: CDR1 KGHSH, CDR2 LQKENI. Combining the CDR3 with reference TRBV18 and TRBJ1-1 gives the whole variable domain NAGVMQNPRHLVRRRGQEARLRCSPMKGHSHVYWYRQLPEEGLKFMVYLQKENIIDESGMPKERFSAEFPKEGPSILRIQQVVRGDSAAYFCASSPPSGALNTEAFFGQGTRLTVV.

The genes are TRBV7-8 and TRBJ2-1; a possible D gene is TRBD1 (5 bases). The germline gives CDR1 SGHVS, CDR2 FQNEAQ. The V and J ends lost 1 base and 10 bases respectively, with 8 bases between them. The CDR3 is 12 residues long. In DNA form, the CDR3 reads TGTGCCAGCAGCTTAGGACAGATCGAGCAGTTCTTC. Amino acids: CASSLGQIEQFF.

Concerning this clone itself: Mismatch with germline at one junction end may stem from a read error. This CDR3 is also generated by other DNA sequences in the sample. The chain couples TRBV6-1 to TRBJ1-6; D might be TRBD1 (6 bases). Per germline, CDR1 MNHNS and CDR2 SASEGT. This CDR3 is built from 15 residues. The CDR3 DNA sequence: TGTGCCAGCAGTGAGAGGGGGTCCCAGGATTCACCTCTCCACTTT. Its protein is CASSERGSQDSPLHF.

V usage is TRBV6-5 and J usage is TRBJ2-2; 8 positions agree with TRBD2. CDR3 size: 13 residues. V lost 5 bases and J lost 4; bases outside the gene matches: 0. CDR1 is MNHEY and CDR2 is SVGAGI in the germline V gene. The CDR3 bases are TGTGCCAGCAGTACTAGCGGCACCGGGGAGCTGTTTTTT. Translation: CASSTSGTGELFF.

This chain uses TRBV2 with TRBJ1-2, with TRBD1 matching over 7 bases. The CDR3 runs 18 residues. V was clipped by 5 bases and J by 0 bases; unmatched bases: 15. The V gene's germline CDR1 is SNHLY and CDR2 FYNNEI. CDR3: CASSQNIRDRVANYGYTF. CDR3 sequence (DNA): TGTGCCAGCAGTCAGAACATCCGGGACAGAGTAGCTAACTATGGCTACACCTTC.

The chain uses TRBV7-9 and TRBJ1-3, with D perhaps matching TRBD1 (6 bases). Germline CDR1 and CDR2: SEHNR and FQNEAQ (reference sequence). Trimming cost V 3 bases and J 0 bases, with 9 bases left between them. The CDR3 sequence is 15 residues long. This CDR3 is CASSFGQSSGNTIYF. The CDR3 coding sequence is TGTGCCAGCAGCTTCGGACAGAGCTCTGGAAACACCATATATTTT.

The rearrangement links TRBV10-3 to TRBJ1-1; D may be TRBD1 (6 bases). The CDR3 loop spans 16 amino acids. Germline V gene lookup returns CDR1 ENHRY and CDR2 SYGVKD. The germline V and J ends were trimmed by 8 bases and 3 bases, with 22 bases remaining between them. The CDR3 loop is CAIQRGAGVRHTEAFF. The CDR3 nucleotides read TGTGCCATCCAAAGGGGCGCAGGGGTTAGGCACACTGAAGCTTTCTTT.

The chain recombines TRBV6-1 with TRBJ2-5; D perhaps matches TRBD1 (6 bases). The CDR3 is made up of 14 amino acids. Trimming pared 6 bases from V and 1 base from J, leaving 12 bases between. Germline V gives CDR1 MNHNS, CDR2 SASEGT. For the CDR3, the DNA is TGTGCCAGCAGCTTCGGGACACTCCAAGAGACCCAGTACTTC. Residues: CASSFGTLQETQYF.

The CDR3 DNA sequence: TGCAGCGTTGTGATCACTACCACCTACGAGCAGTACTTC. It specifies CSVVITTTYEQYF. The rearrangement links TRBV29-1 to TRBJ2-7; D is unresolved. Trimming left V 4 bases short and J 2 bases short, with 12 bases between. This CDR3 spans 13 amino acids. The germline CDR1 and CDR2 sequences are SQVTM and ANQGSEA.

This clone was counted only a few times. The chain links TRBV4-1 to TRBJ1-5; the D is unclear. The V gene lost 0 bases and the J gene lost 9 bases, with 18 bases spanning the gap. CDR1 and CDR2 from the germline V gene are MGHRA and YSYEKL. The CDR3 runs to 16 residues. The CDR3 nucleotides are TGCGCCAGCAGCCAAGATCTGGGTCAGGTTCTTTGGCCCCAGCATTTT. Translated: CASSQDLGQVLWPQHF.

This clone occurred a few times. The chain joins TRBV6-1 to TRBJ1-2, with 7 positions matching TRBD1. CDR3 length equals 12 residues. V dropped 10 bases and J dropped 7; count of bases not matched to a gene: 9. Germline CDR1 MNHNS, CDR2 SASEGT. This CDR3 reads CATRQGYGGYTF. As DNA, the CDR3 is TGTGCCACACGACAGGGTTATGGTGGCTACACCTTC.

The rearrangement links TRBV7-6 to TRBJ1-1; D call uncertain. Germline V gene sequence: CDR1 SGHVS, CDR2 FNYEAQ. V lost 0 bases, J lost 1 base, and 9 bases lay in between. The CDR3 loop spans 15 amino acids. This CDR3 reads CASSLAYGWNTEAFF. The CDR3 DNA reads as TGTGCCAGCAGCTTAGCGTACGGGTGGAACACTGAAGCTTTCTTT.

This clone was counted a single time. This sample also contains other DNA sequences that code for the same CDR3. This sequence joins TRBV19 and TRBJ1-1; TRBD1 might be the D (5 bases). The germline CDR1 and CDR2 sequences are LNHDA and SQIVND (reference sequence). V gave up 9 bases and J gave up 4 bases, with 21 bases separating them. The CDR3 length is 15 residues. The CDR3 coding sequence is TGTGCCAGCAGTGCTACAGGTGACGGGGGCACTGAAGCTTTCTTT. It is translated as CASSATGDGGTEAFF.